This T cell receptor beta chain was captured in a study of Ad26.COV2.S vaccination and SARS-CoV-2 variants. TCRdb's table, derived via immunoSEQ multiplex PCR, lists solely in-frame clones and lacks some. The sample includes around 450,000 clones, 70% to 90% of them seen just once. This CDR3 has 15 residues. V lost 3 bases and J 7 bases, leaving 16 bases between the germline ends. Germline CDR1 is MNHEY and CDR2 is SVGAGI. As to treatment: around 19 received Ad26.COV2.S at low or high dose, single or two shots; about 5 received placebo; per-sample allocation not given. Samples were taken on day 63 after the first vaccine or placebo injection.

The receptor comes from a person between 18 and 59 years old who received the Ad26.COV2.S COVID-19 vaccine or a placebo. Source: peripheral blood, taken in a trial of Ad26.COV2.S vaccine versus placebo. The rearrangement links TRBV6-5 to TRBJ2-4; D could derive from TRBD1 or TRBD2 (6 bases each). The DNA of the CDR3 is TGTGCCAGCAGTTATAGGGGGGAACGACGCAACATTCAGTACTTC. It specifies CASSYRGERRNIQYF.